These 2 T cell receptor beta chains were all obtained from the same sample, sequenced in a study of cytomegalovirus exposure and HLA in healthy donors. The PCR was carried out with 60 Vbeta primers and 13 Jbeta primers. The repertoire was sequenced with immunoSEQ multiplex PCR; TCRdb's copy has only in-frame clones and lacks some. In the table there are about 85,000 clones, under 90% of which are singletons. Source material: PBMCs. The receptors derive from a man in his forties or fifties in good health and CMV-seropositive.

J is TRBJ1-2 and V is TRBV6-1, with 7 bases fitting TRBD1. The CDR3 runs to 14 residues. V dropped 2 bases and J dropped 4; count of bases not matched to a gene: 4. Germline loops: CDR1 MNHNS, CDR2 SASEGT. CDR3 DNA: TGTGCCAGCAGTGAATCGGGGACAGCCTATGGCTACACCTTC. This codes for CASSESGTAYGYTF.

This chain uses TRBV5-6 with TRBJ2-5; possible D gene TRBD1, 7 bases. This CDR3 spans 15 amino acids. The germline gives CDR1 SGHDT, CDR2 YYEEEE. V was pared by 4 bases and J by 4 bases, with 17 bases between. CDR3 protein: CASSLDYGTVETQYF. The CDR3 DNA reads TGTGCCAGCAGCCTGGACTATGGGACAGTAGAGACCCAGTACTTC.